These 10 T cell receptor beta chains were all obtained from the same sample, sequenced in a study of identifying expanded T cells in peripheral blood. Libraries were prepared by immunoSEQ multiplex PCR; TCRdb keeps only in-frame clonotypes and omits some of them. Of about 58,000 clones in the sample, around four fifths are singletons; the top ten hold over 15%. The material sequenced was blood. The receptors originated from a person aged 18 to 75 in good health.

The chain is built from TRBV5-6 and TRBJ1-2; D perhaps matches TRBD1 (5 bases). This CDR3 is built from 16 residues. Trimming took 0 bases from V and 0 from J, leaving 12 bases between them. CDR1 SGHDT and CDR2 YYEEEE come from the germline V gene. For the CDR3, the DNA is TGTGCCAGCAGCTTGGATTGGGGGGAGGCTAACTATGGCTACACCTTC. Translated, it gives CASSLDWGEANYGYTF. Full variable domain (outside the CDR3, taken from reference TRBV5-6 and TRBJ1-2): DAGVTQSPTHLIKTRGQQVTLRCSPKSGHDTVSWYQQALGQGPQFIFQYYEEEERQRGNFPDRFSGHQFPNYSSELNVNALLLGDSALYLCASSLDWGEANYGYTFGSGTRLTVV.

The chain employs TRBV11-3 and TRBJ2-7, with TRBD1 matching over 9 bases. The CDR3 spans 15 residues. Germline V gives CDR1 SGHNT, CDR2 YENEEA. With V trimmed by 0 bases and J by 6 bases, 6 bases remained unmatched. CDR3 DNA sequence: TGTGCCAGCAGCTTAGACTCGGGACAGGGAAGCGAGCAGTACTTC. Its translation: CASSLDSGQGSEQYF.

V and J are TRBV5-4 and TRBJ1-1; 11 positions match TRBD1. The CDR3 runs to 15 residues. V shed 0 bases and J 4 bases; nucleotides not matched to a gene: 2. Germline V gene sequence: CDR1 SGHNT, CDR2 YYREEE (reference sequence). The CDR3 sequence is CASSLAGTGGTEAFF. CDR3 bases: TGTGCCAGCAGCTTGGCTGGGACAGGGGGCACTGAAGCTTTCTTT.

The V call is TRBV6-1, the J call TRBJ1-5, with D possibly matching TRBD1 (6 bases). Trimming removed 8 bases from V and 3 bases from J, with 14 bases in between. Germline CDR1 MNHNS, CDR2 SASEGT. The CDR3 covers 14 residues. This CDR3 is CASAPWGLNQPQHF. The CDR3 DNA sequence: TGTGCCAGCGCCCCCTGGGGGCTCAATCAGCCCCAGCATTTT.

The chain couples TRBV7-2 to TRBJ1-2; D is ambiguous. Trimming took off 4 bases at V and 6 bases at J, with 18 bases between the two ends. This CDR3 spans 15 amino acids. Germline V gene sequence: CDR1 SGHTA, CDR2 FQGNSA. The CDR3 coding sequence is TGTGCCAGCAGCTCCACCCCCCCTTCTGGGAATGGCTACACCTTC. As protein: CASSSTPPSGNGYTF.

The rearrangement uses TRBV5-1 and TRBJ1-2; possibly TRBD1 for D (6 bases). CDR3 length: 15 amino acids. Germline V gene lookup returns CDR1 SGHRS and CDR2 YFSETQ. Trimming removed 1 base from V and 4 bases from J, with 14 bases in between. CDR3 protein: CASSLMAAGAYGYTF. As DNA, the CDR3 is TGCGCCAGCAGCTTGATGGCTGCAGGGGCCTATGGCTACACCTTC. The variable domain in full, completed from reference TRBV5-1 and TRBJ1-2, reads KAGVTQTPRYLIKTRGQQVTLSCSPISGHRSVSWYQQTPGQGLQFLFEYFSETQRNKGNFPGRFSGRQFSNSRSEMNVSTLELGDSALYLCASSLMAAGAYGYTFGSGTRLTVV.

The chain combines TRBV7-2 with TRBJ2-6, with D perhaps assigned TRBD1 or TRBD2 (5 bases each). Germline V gene data show CDR1 as SGHTA and CDR2 as FQGNSA. CDR3 size: 14 residues. V was cut by 8 bases and J by 4 bases, with 12 bases left in between. The CDR3 is CASVWGSGANVLTF. CDR3 DNA: TGTGCCAGCGTATGGGGGTCCGGGGCCAACGTCCTGACTTTC.

This chain links TRBV7-6 with TRBJ1-6; D remains unclear. V lost 3 bases and J 12 bases, leaving 12 bases between the germline ends. The CDR3 covers 13 residues. Germline V gives CDR1 SGHVS, CDR2 FNYEAQ. CDR3 sequence reads: CASSFQEFLPLHF. The CDR3 region has the DNA TGTGCCAGCAGCTTTCAAGAGTTTTTACCCCTCCACTTT.

This clone was found a few times. This rearrangement joins TRBV12-5 to TRBJ1-5; 8 positions match TRBD1. Germline V gene lookup returns CDR1 LGHNT and CDR2 FRNRAP. Unmatched junction bases numbered 7, after V lost 5 bases and J lost 16 bases. The CDR3 sequence is 11 residues long. The chain's CDR3 is CASGNRTGYHF. The CDR3 bases are TGTGCTAGTGGTAACCGGACAGGGTACCATTTT.

In this sample, this clone turned up a few times. The V gene is TRBV5-5, the J gene TRBJ2-1, with D perhaps TRBD2 (6 bases). The V and J ends lost 6 bases and 2 bases respectively, with 12 bases between them. Per germline, CDR1 SGHKS and CDR2 YYEKEE (reference sequence). The CDR3 spans 14 residues. The CDR3 coding sequence is TGTGCCAGCACCTTCGGGGGTACCTACAATGAGCAGTTCTTC. This encodes CASTFGGTYNEQFF.